The T cell receptor (beta chain) under discussion was sequenced for a study of blood T cell repertoires in COVID-19. Study at large: T cells, B-cell-depleted T cells, or PBMCs provided the cDNA or gDNA that served as material.

J was trimmed by 8 bases and V by 4 bases; bases with no gene match: 13. This CDR3 comprises 16 residues. Germline CDR1 SNHLY, CDR2 FYNNEI. Some clones are missing from TCRdb's copy, which holds only in-frame ones; the method was immunoSEQ multiplex PCR. The data hold about 140,000 clones, with around 84% observed a single time. The V and J genes are TRBV2 and TRBJ2-1, with TRBD1 matching over 8 bases. The specimen was peripheral blood. The TCR originated in a woman aged 55-75 years with acute or convalescent COVID-19. The CDR3 DNA sequence: TGTGCCAGCAGTGCTTGGGGGACAGGCGAGCCGTATGAGCAGTTCTTC. This gives the protein CASSAWGTGEPYEQFF.